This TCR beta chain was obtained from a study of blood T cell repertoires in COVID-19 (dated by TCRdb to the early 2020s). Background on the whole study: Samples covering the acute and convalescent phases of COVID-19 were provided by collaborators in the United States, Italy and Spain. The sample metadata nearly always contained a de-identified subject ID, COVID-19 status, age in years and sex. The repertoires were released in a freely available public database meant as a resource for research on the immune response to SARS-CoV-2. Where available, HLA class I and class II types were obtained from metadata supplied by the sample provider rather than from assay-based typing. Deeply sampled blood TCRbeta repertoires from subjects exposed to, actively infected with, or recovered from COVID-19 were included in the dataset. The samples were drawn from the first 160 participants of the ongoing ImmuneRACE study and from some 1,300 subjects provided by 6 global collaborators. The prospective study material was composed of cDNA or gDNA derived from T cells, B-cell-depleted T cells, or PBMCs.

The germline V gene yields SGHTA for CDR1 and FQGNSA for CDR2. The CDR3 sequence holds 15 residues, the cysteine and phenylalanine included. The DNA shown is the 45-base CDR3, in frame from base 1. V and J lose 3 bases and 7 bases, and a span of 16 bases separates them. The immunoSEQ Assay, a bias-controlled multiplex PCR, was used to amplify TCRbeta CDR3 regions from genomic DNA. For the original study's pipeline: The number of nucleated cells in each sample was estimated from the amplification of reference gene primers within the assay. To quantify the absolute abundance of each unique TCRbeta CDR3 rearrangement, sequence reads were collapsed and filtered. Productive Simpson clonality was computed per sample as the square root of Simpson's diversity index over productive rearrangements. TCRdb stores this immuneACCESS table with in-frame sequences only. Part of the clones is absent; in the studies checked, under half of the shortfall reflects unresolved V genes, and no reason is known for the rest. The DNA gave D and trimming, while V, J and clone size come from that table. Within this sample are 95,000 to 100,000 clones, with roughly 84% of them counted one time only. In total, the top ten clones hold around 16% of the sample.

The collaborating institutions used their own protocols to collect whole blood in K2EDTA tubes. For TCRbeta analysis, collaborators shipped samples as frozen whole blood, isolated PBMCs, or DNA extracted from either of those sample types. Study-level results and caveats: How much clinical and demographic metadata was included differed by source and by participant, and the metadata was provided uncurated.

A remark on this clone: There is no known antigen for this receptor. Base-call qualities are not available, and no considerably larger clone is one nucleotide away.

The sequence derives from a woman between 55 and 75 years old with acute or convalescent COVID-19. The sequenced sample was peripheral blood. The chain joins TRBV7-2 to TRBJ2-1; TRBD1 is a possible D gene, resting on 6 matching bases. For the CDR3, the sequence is CASSLSIGQGNEQFF. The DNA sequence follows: TGTGCCAGCAGCTTGTCCATAGGTCAGGGGAATGAGCAGTTCTTC.